This TCR beta chain was observed in a study of siplizumab effects on memory and regulatory T cells. Concerning this clone itself: No antigen is known for it.

TCRdb's copy holds only in-frame clones and misses some; the assay was immunoSEQ multiplex PCR. The sample carries approximately 100,000 clones, 92% recorded once. Findings and limits, study-wide: Roughly 75-95% of proliferating clones (CD4+ or CD8+) could not be assigned a naive or memory phenotype. The alloresponse seemed to draw substantially on naive T cells, which appeared more diverse than memory cells. With siplizumab, cumulative frequency of CD4+ memory-derived alloreactive sequences dropped significantly. Suppressive capability of dividing Tregs from siplizumab cultures went unverified.

Trimming took 5 bases from V and 4 from J, leaving 11 bases between them. The CDR3 has 13 residues. Germline CDR1 and CDR2: LNHDA and SQIVND (reference sequence). This sequence joins TRBV19 and TRBJ1-2; no clear D gene. This TCR was recovered from a human donor in good health. Sequencing was carried out using non-Treg CD4+ T cells sorted from blood. This CDR3 reads CASSPGRVYGYTF. The CDR3 DNA is TGTGCCAGTAGTCCGGGTAGGGTCTATGGCTACACCTTC.